What follows describes a single TCR beta chain. Profiling relied on immunoSEQ multiplex PCR, and the TCRdb table lists in-frame clones only, not all of them. The sample holds tens of thousands of clones, 80% to 90% seen once. The data are from a study of identifying expanded T cells in peripheral blood. The CDR3 spans 16 residues. Germline assignment: CDR1 SGHAT and CDR2 FQNNGV. Trimming took 3 bases from V and 8 from J, leaving 22 bases between them. This chain links TRBV11-2 with TRBJ1-2; possibly TRBD1 for D (6 bases). The specimen sequenced was blood. This TCR was sampled from a person between 18 and 75 years old in good health. CDR3 coding DNA: TGTGCCAGCAGCTTGGGTCCAGGGGAACCCAGGAAAGGCTACACCTTC. Protein sequence: CASSLGPGEPRKGYTF.